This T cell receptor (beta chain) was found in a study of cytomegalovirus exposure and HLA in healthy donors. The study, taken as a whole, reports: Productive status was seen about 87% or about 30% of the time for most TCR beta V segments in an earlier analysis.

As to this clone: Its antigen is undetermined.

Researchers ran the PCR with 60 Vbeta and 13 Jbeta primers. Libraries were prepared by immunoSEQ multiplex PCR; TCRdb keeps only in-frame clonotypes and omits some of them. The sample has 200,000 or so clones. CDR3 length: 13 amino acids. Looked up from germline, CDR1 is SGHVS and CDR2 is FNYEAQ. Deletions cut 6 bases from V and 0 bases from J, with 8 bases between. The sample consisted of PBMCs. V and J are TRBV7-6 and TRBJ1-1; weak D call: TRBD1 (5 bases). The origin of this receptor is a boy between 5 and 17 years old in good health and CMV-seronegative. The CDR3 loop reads CASSQGMNTEAFF. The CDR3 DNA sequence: TGTGCCAGCAGTCAGGGTATGAACACTGAAGCTTTCTTT.